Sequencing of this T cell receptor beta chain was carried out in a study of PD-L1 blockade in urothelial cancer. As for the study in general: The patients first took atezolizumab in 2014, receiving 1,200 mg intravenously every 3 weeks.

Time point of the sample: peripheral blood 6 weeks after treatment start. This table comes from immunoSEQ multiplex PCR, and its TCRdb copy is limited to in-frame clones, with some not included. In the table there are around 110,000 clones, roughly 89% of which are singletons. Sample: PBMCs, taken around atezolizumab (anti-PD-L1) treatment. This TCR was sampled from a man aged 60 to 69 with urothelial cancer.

The CDR3: CASSLGSYEQYF. The CDR3 DNA follows: TGTGCCAGCAGCTTAGGGAGCTACGAGCAGTACTTC. V is TRBV7-2 and J is TRBJ2-7; D ambiguous. Germline CDR1 is SGHTA and CDR2 is FQGNSA. V was cut by 1 base and J by 3 bases, with 4 bases left in between. The CDR3 contains 12 residues.